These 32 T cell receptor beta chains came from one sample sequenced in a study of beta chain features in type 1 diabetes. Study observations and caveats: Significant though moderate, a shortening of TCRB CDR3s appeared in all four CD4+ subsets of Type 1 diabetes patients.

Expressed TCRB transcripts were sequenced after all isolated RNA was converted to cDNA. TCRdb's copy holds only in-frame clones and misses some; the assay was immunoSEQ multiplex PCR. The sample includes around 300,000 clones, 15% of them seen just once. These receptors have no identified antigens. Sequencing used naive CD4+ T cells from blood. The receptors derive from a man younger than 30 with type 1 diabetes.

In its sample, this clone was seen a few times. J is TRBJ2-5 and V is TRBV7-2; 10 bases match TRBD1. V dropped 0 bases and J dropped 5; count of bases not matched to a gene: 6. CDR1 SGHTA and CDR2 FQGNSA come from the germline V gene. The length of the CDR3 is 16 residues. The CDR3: CASSLAGTGVWETQYF. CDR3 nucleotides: TGTGCCAGCAGCTTAGCCGGGACAGGGGTTTGGGAGACCCAGTACTTC.

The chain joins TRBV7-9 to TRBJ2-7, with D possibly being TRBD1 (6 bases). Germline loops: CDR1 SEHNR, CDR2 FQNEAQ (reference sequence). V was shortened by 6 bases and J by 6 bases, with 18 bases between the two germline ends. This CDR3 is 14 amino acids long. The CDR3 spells CASREPTGYGEQYF. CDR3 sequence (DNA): TGTGCCAGCAGGGAGCCTACAGGGTACGGCGAGCAGTACTTC.

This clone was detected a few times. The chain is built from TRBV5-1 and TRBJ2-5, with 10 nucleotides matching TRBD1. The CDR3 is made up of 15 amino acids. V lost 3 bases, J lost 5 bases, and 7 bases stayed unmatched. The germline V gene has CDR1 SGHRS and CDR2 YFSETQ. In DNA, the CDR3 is TGCGCCAGCAGCTCCCTCGGACAGGGGGGGGAGACCCAGTACTTC. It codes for CASSSLGQGGETQYF.

This CDR3 is CASSLGTANNYGYTF. CDR3 DNA: TGTGCCAGCAGTTTGGGGACAGCAAATAACTATGGCTACACCTTC. V is TRBV28 and J is TRBJ1-2; 7 positions match TRBD1. The CDR3 runs 15 residues. V shed 3 bases, J shed 1 base, and the junction held 5 bases outside the gene matches. CDR1 is MDHEN and CDR2 is SYDVKM in the germline V gene.

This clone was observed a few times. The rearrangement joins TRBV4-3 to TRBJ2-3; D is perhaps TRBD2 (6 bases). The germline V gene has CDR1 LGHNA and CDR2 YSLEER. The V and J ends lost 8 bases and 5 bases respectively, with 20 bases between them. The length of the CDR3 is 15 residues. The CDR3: CASPHYHRGIDTQYF. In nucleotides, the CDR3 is TGCGCCAGCCCCCATTACCATCGGGGGATAGATACGCAGTATTTT.

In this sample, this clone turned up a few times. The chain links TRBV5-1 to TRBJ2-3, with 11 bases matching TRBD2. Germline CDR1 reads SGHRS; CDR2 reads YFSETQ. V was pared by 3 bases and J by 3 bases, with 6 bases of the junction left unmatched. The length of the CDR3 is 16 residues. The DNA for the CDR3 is TGCGCCAGCAGCTCCGCTAGCGGGAGGCGTACAGATACGCAGTATTTT. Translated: CASSSASGRRTDTQYF.

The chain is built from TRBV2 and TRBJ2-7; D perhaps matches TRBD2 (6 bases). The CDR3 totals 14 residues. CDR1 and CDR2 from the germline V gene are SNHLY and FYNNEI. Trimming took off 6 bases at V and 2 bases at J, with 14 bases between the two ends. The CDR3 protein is CASRRGGQAYEQYF. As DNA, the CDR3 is TGTGCCAGCAGGCGGGGAGGCCAAGCCTACGAGCAGTACTTC.

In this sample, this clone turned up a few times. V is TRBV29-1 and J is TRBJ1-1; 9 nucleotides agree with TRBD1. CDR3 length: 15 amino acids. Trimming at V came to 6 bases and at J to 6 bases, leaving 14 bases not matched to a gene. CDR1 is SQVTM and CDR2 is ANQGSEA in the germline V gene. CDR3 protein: CSVQPNFRQGAEAFF. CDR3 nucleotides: TGCAGCGTCCAACCCAACTTCCGACAGGGGGCTGAAGCTTTCTTT. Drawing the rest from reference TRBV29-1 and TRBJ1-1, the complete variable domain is SAVISQKPSRDICQRGTSLTIQCQVDSQVTMMFWYRQQPGQSLTLIATANQGSEATYESGFVIDKFPISRPNLTFSTLTVSNMSPEDSSIYLCSVQPNFRQGAEAFFGQGTRLTVV.

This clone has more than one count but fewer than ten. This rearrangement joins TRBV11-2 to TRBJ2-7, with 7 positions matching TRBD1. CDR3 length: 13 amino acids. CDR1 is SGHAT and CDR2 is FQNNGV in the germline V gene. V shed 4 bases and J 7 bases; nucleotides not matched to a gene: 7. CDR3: CASSSGTEREQYF. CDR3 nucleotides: TGTGCCAGCAGCTCAGGGACAGAGAGGGAGCAGTACTTC.

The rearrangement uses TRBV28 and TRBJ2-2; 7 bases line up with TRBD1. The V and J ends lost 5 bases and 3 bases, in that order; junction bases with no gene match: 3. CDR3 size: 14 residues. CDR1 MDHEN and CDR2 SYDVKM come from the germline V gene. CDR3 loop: CASSPGQYTGELFF. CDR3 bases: TGTGCCAGCAGTCCGGGACAGTACACCGGGGAGCTGTTTTTT. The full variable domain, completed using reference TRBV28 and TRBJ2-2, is DVKVTQSSRYLVKRTGEKVFLECVQDMDHENMFWYRQDPGLGLRLIYFSYDVKMKEKGDIPEGYSVSREKKERFSLILESASTNQTSMYLCASSPGQYTGELFFGEGSRLTVL.

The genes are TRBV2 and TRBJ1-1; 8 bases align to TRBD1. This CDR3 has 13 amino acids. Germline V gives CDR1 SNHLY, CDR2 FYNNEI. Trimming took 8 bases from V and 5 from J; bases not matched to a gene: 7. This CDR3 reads CASGKDRETEAFF. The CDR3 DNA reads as TGTGCCAGCGGAAAGGACAGGGAGACTGAAGCTTTCTTT. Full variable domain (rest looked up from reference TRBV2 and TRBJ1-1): EPEVTQTPSHQVTQMGQEVILRCVPISNHLYFYWYRQILGQKVEFLVSFYNNEISEKSEIFDDQFSVERPDGSNFTLKIRSTKLEDSAMYFCASGKDRETEAFFGQGTRLTVV.

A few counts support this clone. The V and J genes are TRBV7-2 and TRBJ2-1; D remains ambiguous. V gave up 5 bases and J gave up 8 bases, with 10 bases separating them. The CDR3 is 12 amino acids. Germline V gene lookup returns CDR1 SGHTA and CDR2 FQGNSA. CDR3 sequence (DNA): TGTGCCAGCAGCCTGCTACGATATGAGCAGTTCTTC. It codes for CASSLLRYEQFF.

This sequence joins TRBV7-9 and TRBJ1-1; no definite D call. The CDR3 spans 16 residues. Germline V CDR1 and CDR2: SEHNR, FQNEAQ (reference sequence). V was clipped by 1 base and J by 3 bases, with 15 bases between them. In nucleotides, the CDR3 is TGTGCCAGCAGCTTAGGGGTAGGCTACGGGGACACTGAAGCTTTCTTT. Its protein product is CASSLGVGYGDTEAFF.

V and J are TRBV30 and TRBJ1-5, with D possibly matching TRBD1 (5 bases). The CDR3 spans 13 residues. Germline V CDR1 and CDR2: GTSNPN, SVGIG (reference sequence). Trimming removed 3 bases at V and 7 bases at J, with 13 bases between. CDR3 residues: CAWSPRALQPQHF. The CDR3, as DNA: TGTGCCTGGAGCCCCAGGGCTCTGCAGCCCCAGCATTTT.

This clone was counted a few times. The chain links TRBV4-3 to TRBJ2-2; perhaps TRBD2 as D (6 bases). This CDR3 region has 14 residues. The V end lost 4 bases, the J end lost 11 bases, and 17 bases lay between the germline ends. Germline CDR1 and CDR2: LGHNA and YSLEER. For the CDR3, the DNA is TGCGCCAGCAGCCTGGAGGGCAGGGTAGGAGAGCTGTTTTTT. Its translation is CASSLEGRVGELFF.

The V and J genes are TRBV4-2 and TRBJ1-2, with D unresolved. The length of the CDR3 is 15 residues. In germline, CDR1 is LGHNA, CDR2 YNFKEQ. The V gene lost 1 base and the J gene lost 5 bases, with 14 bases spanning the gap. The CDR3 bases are TGTGCCAGCAGCCAAGGAATTACTTCGACTTATGGCTACACCTTC. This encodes CASSQGITSTYGYTF.

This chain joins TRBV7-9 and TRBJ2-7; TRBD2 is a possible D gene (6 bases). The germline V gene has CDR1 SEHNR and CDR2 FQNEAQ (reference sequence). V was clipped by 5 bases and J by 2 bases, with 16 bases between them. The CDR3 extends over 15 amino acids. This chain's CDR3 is CASSGGKRAAYEQYF. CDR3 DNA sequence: TGTGCCAGCAGCGGCGGCAAGCGGGCTGCCTACGAGCAGTACTTC. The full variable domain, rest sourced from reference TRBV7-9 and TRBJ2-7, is DTGVSQNPRHKITKRGQNVTFRCDPISEHNRLYWYRQTLGQGPEFLTYFQNEAQLEKSRLLSDRFSAERPKGSFSTLEIQRTEQGDSAMYLCASSGGKRAAYEQYFGPGTRLTVT.

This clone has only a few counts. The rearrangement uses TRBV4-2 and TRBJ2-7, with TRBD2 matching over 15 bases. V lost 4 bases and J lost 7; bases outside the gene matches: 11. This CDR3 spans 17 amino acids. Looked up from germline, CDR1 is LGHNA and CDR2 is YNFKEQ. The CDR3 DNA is TGTGCCAGCAGCCCCGTCCCGGGACTAGCGGGAGGAGGAGAGCAGTACTTC. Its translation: CASSPVPGLAGGGEQYF.

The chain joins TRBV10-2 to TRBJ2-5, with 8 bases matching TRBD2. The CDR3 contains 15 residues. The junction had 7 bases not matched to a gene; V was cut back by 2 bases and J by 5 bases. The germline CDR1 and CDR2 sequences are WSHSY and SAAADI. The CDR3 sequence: CASSEGLARRETQYF. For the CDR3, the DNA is TGCGCCAGCAGTGAGGGACTAGCCCGCCGGGAGACCCAGTACTTC.

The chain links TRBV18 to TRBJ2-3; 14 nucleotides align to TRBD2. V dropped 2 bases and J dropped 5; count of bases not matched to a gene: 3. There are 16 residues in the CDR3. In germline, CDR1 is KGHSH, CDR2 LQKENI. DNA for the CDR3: TGTGCCAGCTCACCAGGGACTAGCGGGAGTGGAGATACGCAGTATTTT. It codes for CASSPGTSGSGDTQYF.

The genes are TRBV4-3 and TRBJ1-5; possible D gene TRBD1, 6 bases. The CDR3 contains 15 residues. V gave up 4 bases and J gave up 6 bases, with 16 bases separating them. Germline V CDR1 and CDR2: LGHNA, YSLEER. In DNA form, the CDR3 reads TGCGCCAGCAGCCCTTGGAGGGGGGGGCCTCAGCCCCAGCATTTT. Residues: CASSPWRGGPQPQHF.

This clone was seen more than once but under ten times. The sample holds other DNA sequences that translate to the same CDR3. In DNA, the CDR3 is TGTGCCAGCAGCTTAGACAGGAACACTGAAGCTTTCTTT. Amino acids: CASSLDRNTEAFF. The chain employs TRBV7-8 and TRBJ1-1; D not certain. Germline V CDR1 and CDR2: SGHVS, FQNEAQ. With 1 base removed from V and 1 base from J, the gap between germline ends came to 4 bases. The CDR3 consists of 13 residues.

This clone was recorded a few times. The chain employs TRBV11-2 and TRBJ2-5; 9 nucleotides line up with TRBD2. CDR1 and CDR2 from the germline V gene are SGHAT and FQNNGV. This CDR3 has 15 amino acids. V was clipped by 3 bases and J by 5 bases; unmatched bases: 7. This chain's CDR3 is CASSLRGGVRETQYF. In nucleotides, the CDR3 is TGTGCCAGCAGCTTGCGGGGGGGCGTTCGGGAGACCCAGTACTTC.

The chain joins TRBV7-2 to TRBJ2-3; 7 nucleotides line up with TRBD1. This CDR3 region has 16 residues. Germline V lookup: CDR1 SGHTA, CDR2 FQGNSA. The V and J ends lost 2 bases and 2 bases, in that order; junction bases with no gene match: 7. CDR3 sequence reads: CASSLFRTGYTDTQYF. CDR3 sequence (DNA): TGTGCCAGCAGCTTATTTCGGACAGGATACACAGATACGCAGTATTTT.

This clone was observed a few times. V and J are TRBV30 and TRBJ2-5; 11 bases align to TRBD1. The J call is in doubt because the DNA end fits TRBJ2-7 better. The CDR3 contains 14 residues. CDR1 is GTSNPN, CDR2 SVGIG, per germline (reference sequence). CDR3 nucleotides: TGTGCCTGGAACTATGGACAGGGGGCAACCGAGCAGTACTTC. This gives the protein CAWNYGQGATEQYF.

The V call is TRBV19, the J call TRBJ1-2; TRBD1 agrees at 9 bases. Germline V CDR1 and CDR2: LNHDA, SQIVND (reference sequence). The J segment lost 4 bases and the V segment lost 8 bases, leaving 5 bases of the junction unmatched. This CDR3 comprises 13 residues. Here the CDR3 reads CASVPGQGYGYTF. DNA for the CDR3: TGTGCCAGTGTCCCGGGACAGGGCTATGGCTACACCTTC.

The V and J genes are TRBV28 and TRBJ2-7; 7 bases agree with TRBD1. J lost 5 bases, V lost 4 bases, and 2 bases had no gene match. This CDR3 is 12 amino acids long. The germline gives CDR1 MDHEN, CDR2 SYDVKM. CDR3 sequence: CASSSDRHEQYF. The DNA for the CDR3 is TGTGCCAGCAGTTCGGACAGGCACGAGCAGTACTTC.

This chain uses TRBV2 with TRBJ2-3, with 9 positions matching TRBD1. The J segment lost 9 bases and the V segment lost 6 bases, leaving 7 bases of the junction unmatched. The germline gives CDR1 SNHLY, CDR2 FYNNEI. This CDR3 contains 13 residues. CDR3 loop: CASSTDRGETQYF. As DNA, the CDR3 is TGTGCCAGCAGCACGGACAGGGGAGAAACGCAGTATTTT.

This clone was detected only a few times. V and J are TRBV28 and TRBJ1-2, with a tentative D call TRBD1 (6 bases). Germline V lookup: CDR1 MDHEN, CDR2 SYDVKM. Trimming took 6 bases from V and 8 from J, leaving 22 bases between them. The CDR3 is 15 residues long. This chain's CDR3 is CASSIRTQGHRGYTF. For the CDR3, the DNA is TGTGCCAGCAGCATCCGCACTCAGGGGCATCGGGGCTACACCTTC.

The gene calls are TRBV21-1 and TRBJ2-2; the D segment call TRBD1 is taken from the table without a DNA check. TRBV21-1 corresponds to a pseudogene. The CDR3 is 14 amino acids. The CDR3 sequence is CASIPGTGGGELFF. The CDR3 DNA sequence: TGTGCCAGCATTCCCGGGACAGGGGGCGGGGAGCTGTTTTTT.

DNA of the CDR3: TGTGCCAGCAGCCTCAGACAGACTGGGGCCAACGTCCTGACTTTC. It encodes CASSLRQTGANVLTF. The chain is built from TRBV6-5 and TRBJ2-6; TRBD1 is a possible D gene (5 bases). Per germline, CDR1 MNHEY and CDR2 SVGAGI. V gave up 6 bases and J gave up 2 bases, with 11 bases separating them. This CDR3 comprises 15 residues.

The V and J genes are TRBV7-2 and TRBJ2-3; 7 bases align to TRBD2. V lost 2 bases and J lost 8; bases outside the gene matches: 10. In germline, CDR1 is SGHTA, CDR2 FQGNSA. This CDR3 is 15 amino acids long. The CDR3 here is CASSLKAGVGSTQYF. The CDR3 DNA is TGTGCCAGCAGCTTAAAGGCGGGAGTGGGTTCTACGCAGTATTTT.